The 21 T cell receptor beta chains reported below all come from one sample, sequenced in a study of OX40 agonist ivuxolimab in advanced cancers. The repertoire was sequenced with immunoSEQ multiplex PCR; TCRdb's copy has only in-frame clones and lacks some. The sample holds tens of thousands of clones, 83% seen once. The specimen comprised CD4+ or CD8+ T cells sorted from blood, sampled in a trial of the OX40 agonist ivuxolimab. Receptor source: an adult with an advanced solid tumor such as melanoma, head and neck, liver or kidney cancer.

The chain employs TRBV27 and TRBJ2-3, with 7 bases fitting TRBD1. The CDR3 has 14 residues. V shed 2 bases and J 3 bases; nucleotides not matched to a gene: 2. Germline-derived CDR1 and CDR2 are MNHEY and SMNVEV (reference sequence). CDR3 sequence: CASSLVRGTDTQYF. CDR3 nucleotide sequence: TGTGCCAGCAGTTTAGTCAGGGGGACAGATACGCAGTATTTT.

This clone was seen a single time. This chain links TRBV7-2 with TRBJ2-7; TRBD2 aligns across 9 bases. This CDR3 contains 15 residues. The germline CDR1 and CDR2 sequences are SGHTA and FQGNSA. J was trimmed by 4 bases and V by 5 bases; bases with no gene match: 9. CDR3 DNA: TGTGCCAGCAGCCTTAGCGGGAGCGACTCATACGAGCAGTACTTC. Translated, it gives CASSLSGSDSYEQYF.

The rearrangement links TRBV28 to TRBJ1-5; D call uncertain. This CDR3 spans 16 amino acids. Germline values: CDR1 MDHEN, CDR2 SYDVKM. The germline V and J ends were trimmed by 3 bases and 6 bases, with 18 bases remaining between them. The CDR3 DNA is TGTGCCAGCAGTTTGATCCAGAGGGAGGCCGGTCAGCCCCAGCATTTT. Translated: CASSLIQREAGQPQHF.

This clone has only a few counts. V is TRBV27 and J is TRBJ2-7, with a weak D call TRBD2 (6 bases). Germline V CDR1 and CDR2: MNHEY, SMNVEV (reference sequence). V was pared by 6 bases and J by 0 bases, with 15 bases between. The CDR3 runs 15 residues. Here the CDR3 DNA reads TGTGCCAGCAGAGCGGTTAGCGGCAGCTCCTACGAGCAGTACTTC. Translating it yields CASRAVSGSSYEQYF.

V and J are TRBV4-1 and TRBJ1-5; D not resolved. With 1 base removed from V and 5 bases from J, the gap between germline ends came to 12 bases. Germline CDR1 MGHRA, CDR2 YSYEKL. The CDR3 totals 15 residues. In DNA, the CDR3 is TGCGCCAGCAGCCAAGGAATTTGGGCGGATCAGCCCCAGCATTTT. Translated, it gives CASSQGIWADQPQHF.

The CDR3 reads CASSPLGTGSNTEAFF. CDR3 coding DNA: TGTGCCAGCAGTCCCTTAGGGACAGGGTCTAACACTGAAGCTTTCTTT. The genes are TRBV27 and TRBJ1-1; 9 nucleotides agree with TRBD1. J lost 2 bases, V lost 5 bases, and 9 bases had no gene match. Per the germline V gene, CDR1 is MNHEY and CDR2 is SMNVEV (reference sequence). The CDR3 has 16 amino acids.

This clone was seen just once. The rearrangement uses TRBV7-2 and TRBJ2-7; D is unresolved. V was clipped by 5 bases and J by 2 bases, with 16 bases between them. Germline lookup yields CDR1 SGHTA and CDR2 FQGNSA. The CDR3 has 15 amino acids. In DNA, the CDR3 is TGTGCCAGCAGCCCAAGGACGGCCAGGACCTACGAGCAGTACTTC. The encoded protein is CASSPRTARTYEQYF.

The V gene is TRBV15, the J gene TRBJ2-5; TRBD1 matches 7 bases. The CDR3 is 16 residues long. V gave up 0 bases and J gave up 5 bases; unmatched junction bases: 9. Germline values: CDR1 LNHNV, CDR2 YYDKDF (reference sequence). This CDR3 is CATSRDDRANPETQYF. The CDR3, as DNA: TGTGCCACCAGCAGAGATGACAGGGCTAATCCGGAGACCCAGTACTTC.

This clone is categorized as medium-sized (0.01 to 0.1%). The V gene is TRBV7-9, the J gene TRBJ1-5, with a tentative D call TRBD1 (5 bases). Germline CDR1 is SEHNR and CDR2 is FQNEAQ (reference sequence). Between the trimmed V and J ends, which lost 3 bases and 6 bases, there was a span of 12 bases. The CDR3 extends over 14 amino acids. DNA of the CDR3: TGTGCCAGCAGCTTGGCCGGGGACGGTCAGCCCCAGCATTTT. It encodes CASSLAGDGQPQHF.

The CDR3 region has the DNA TGTGCCAGCAGTAAAACCCTCTCCTACAATGAGCAGTTCTTC. This sequence encodes CASSKTLSYNEQFF. The chain joins TRBV7-6 to TRBJ2-1; D ambiguous. V was trimmed by 6 bases and J by 0 bases, leaving 9 bases between them. The CDR3 extends over 14 amino acids. Germline CDR1 reads SGHVS; CDR2 reads FNYEAQ.

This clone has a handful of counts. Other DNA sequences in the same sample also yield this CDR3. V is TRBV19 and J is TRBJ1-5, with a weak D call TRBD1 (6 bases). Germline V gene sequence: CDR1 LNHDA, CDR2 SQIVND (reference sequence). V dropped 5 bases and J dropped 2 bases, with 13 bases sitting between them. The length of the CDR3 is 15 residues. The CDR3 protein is CASSPQGFGNQPQHF. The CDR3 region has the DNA TGTGCCAGTAGTCCCCAGGGGTTTGGCAATCAGCCCCAGCATTTT.

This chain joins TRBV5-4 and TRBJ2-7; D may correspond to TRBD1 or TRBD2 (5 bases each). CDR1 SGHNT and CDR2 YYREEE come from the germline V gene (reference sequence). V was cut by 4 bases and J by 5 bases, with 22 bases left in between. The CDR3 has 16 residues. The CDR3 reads CASSPGLGRGADEQYF. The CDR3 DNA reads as TGTGCCAGCAGCCCGGGGTTGGGGAGAGGGGCGGACGAGCAGTACTTC. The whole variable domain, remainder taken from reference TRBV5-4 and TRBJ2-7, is ETGVTQSPTHLIKTRGQQVTLRCSSQSGHNTVSWYQQALGQGPQFIFQYYREEENGRGNFPPRFSGLQFPNYSSELNVNALELDDSALYLCASSPGLGRGADEQYFGPGTRLTVT.

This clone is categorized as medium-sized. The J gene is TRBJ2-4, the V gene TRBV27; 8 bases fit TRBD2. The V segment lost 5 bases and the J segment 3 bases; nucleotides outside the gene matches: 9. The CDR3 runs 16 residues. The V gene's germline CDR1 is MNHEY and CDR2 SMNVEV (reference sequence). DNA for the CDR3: TGTGCCAGCAGTCCTTTACTAGCGGCCCTCAAAAACATTCAGTACTTC. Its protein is CASSPLLAALKNIQYF.

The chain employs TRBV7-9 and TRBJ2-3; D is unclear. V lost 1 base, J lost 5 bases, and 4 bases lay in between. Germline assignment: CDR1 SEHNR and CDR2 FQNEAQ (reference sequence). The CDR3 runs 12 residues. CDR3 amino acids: CASSLVRDTQYF. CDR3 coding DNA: TGTGCCAGCAGCTTAGTGAGAGATACGCAGTATTTT.

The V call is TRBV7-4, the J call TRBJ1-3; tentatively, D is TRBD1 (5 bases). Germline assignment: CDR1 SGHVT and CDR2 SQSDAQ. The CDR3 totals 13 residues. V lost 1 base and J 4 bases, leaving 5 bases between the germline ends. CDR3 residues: CASSLGQGNTIYF. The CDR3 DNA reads TGTGCCAGCAGCTTAGGACAGGGAAACACCATATATTTT.

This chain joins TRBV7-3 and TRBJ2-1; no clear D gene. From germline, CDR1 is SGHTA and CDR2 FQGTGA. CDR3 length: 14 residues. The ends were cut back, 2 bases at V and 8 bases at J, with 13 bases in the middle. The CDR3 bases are TGTGCCAGCAGCTTAGAACAGATGAGAGATGAGCAGTTCTTC. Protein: CASSLEQMRDEQFF.

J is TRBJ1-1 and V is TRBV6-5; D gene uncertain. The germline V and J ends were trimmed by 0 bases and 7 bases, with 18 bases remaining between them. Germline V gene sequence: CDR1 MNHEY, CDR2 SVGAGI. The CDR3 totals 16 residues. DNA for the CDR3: TGTGCCAGCAGTTACTCGCTCTCTTACCTTGGCAGTGAAGCTTTCTTT. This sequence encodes CASSYSLSYLGSEAFF.

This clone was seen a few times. This CDR3 is CASSRGTVNTEAFF. The CDR3 DNA reads as TGTGCCAGCAGCCGGGGGACAGTGAACACTGAAGCTTTCTTT. This chain uses TRBV5-6 with TRBJ1-1, with 7 bases aligning to TRBD1. The CDR3 has 14 residues. The V segment lost 4 bases and the J segment 0 bases; nucleotides outside the gene matches: 3. The germline gives CDR1 SGHDT, CDR2 YYEEEE.

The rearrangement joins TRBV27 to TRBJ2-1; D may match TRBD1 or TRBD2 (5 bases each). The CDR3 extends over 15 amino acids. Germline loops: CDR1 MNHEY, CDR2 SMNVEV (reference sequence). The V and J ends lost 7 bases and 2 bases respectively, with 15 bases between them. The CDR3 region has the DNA TGTGCCAGCATGATCGGGGACGGACCCTACAATGAGCAGTTCTTC. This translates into CASMIGDGPYNEQFF.

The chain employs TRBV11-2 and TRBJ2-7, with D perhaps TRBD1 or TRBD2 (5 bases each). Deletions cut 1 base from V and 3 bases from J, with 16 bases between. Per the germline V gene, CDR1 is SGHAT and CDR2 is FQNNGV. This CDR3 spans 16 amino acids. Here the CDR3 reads CASSLGLGARDYEQYF. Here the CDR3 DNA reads TGTGCCAGCAGCTTAGGCCTCGGGGCTAGGGACTACGAGCAGTACTTC.

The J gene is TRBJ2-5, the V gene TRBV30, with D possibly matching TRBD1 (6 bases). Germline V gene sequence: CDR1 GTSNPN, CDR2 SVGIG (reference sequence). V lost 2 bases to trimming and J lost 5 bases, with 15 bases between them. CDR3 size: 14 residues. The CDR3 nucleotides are TGTGCCTGGAGTCCAGATACAGGGTTGGAGACCCAGTACTTC. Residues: CAWSPDTGLETQYF.